This T cell receptor beta chain was identified during a study of OX40 agonist ivuxolimab in advanced cancers. General notes on the study: Ivuxolimab was a fully human IgG2 agonistic monoclonal antibody targeting the costimulatory receptor OX40 (CD134). Intravenous ivuxolimab was administered to patients every 2 weeks at six dose levels: 0.01, 0.1, 0.3, 1.5, 3 and 10 mg/kg. Among the roughly 50 dose-escalation patients, some 20 had hepatocellular carcinoma, approximately 15 melanoma, 9 renal cell carcinoma and 9 head and neck cancer. The dose-escalation cohort was approximately 83% male with a mean age of about 54 years, ranging from roughly 23 to 80. Prior anti-PD-1, anti-PD-L1 or anti-CTLA-4 therapy was permitted, and checkpoint inhibitors had been received by approximately 39% of dose-escalation patients. Partial responses occurred in three dose-escalation patients, of whom one had hepatocellular carcinoma and two had cutaneous melanoma. Peripheral TCRbeta sequencing aimed to test whether ivuxolimab altered TCR sequence diversity and caused clonal T-cell expansion. The paper describes the monotherapy dose-escalation part (N of about 55 patients) of the phase I trial of ivuxolimab.

The germline V gene sets CDR1 to KGHSH and CDR2 to LQKENI. Including the terminal cysteine and phenylalanine, the CDR3 comprises 15 residues. The DNA shown is the 45-base CDR3, in frame from base 1. Trimming leaves V shorter by 5 bases and J shorter by 2 bases, with the junction holding 4 bases beyond the gene matches. The trial excluded patients who had a history of autoimmune disease or who were on systemic immunosuppression. Peripheral blood for TCR sequencing was collected from all dose cohorts at baseline, on cycle 4 day 1, and on cycle 7 day 1. Samples were obtained from an open-label, multicenter, first-in-human phase I dose-escalation trial of ivuxolimab. Adults with locally advanced or metastatic head and neck squamous cell, hepatocellular, melanoma or renal cell carcinoma were enrolled in the trial. CD4+ and CD8+ T cells were sorted separately from peripheral blood before TCR sequencing.

The research as a whole found: Low levels of normalized T-cell clonal expansion were also seen in some patients who did not respond. The antigen specificity of the clonally expanded peripheral T cells was not determined. After ivuxolimab, CD8+ T cells had more expanded clones than CD4+ T cells on average. Clonal expansion of both CD4+ and CD8+ blood T cells was observed from baseline to week 6 at doses 0.1 to 3.0 mg/kg. Partial responders in the 0.1-3.0 mg/kg groups had among the lowest normalized peripheral clonal expansion, especially among CD8+ T cells.

For sequencing of the TCRbeta CDR3 region, genomic DNA was extracted from the sorted cells. The immunoSEQ Assay was used for sequencing of TCRbeta CDR3 regions. TCRdb's version of the immuneACCESS table is confined to in-frame rearrangements and falls short of the full clone set. An unresolved V gene accounts for under half of the shortfall where checked; the remainder is of unknown origin. The sample contains tens of thousands of clones, just over 85% of them found a single time. The top ten clonotypes cover about 1% of the sample. This clone occurred once. Its antigen remains unidentified. No base qualities exist here, and no much larger clone lies one base off it.

The sequences come from CD4+ or CD8+ T cells sorted from blood, collected in a trial of the OX40 agonist ivuxolimab. The sequence was collected from an adult with an advanced solid tumor such as melanoma, head and neck, liver or kidney cancer. Here the chain combines TRBV18 and TRBJ2-3, and TRBD2 aligns with 10 junction nucleotides. The CDR3 region reads CASSGLAAVTDTQYF. The DNA is as follows: TGTGCCAGCTCAGGACTAGCGGCAGTCACAGATACGCAGTATTTT.